Listed below are T cell receptor beta chains from one sample, sequenced in a study of blood T cell repertoires in COVID-19. Measured with immunoSEQ multiplex PCR; TCRdb has only the in-frame clones, and not every one. The sample has fewer than 700,000 clones; about 88% are singletons. Source material: peripheral blood. These receptors were obtained from a woman aged 45-59 years with COVID-19, enrolled during active disease. CDR3s include the opening cysteine and the closing phenylalanine or tryptophan. Fields, in order: CDR3 DNA, CDR3 protein, D gene, clone size, V gene, J gene. A D gene is named only where the DNA matches it firmly. Clone size is shown for a subset of rows, as once, few, many or a class of expanded clone.

TGCAGTGCTAGTTCCAGCGGGGCGGACTTGGGAGCAGATACGCAGTATTTT	CSASSSGADLGADTQYF	TRBD2	.	TRBV20-1	TRBJ2-3
TGTGCCGGCGCCGGGACAGGGGACTCACCCCTCCACTTT	CAGAGTGDSPLHF	TRBD1	.	TRBV30	TRBJ1-6
TGCAGCGTGGGCCGGGACAGGGGCATCGATGAGCAGTTCTTC	CSVGRDRGIDEQFF	TRBD1	.	TRBV29-1	TRBJ2-1
TGTGCCAGCAGTCCAGGGACTAGCGGGGGAGAAATAGCCAAAAACATTCAGTACTTC	CASSPGTSGGEIAKNIQYF	TRBD2	.	TRBV27	TRBJ2-4
TGTGCCAGCAGTTACGGGACAGGACGAGATTCACCCCTCCACTTT	CASSYGTGRDSPLHF	TRBD1	.	TRBV6-5	TRBJ1-6
TGTGCCAGCAGCAAAGTGACAGGGGAAGAAAAACTGTTTTTT	CASSKVTGEEKLFF	.	.	TRBV21-1	TRBJ1-4
TGTGCCAGCAGTGAATCGGGGGGGTCTATGAACACTGAAGCTTTCTTT	CASSESGGSMNTEAFF	.	.	TRBV6-1	TRBJ1-1
TGTGCCTGGACGCGCGGGGCAGGGGGTGAAAAACTGTTTTTT	CAWTRGAGGEKLFF	TRBD1	.	TRBV30	TRBJ1-4
TGTGCCACCAGCAGAGCCTTCGGGGTTTCGGACGAGCAGTACTTC	CATSRAFGVSDEQYF	.	.	TRBV15	TRBJ2-7
TGTGCCAGCAGCCTCTTCAGGGGCAATGAGCAGTTCTTC	CASSLFRGNEQFF	.	.	TRBV5-8	TRBJ2-1
TGTGCCAGTATAGGTCGGGGCGGGGAGCTGTTTTTT	CASIGRGGELFF	.	.	TRBV19	TRBJ2-2
TGCGCCAGCAGCTCCGGGACAGGGCTTTTCAATGAGCAGTTCTTC	CASSSGTGLFNEQFF	TRBD1	.	TRBV5-1	TRBJ2-1
TGTGCCAGTAGGCGTGACAGGGGGCAAAATTCACCCCTCCACTTT	CASRRDRGQNSPLHF	TRBD1	.	TRBV19	TRBJ1-6
TGTGCCTGGAGTGTACAGCTGGACAGGTCCTCGCCACCCCTCCACTTT	CAWSVQLDRSSPPLHF	TRBD1	.	TRBV30	TRBJ1-6
TGTGCCAGCAGCCCCCCGCGGGGCTACACCTTC	CASSPPRGYTF	.	.	TRBV9	TRBJ1-2
TGTGCCAGCAGCTCTAGGGAGCGAAGGTACGAGCAGTACTTC	CASSSRERRYEQYF	.	once	TRBV7-2	TRBJ2-7
TGCGCCAGCAGCCCGGACAGGGACGGCTACACCTTC	CASSPDRDGYTF	TRBD1	.	TRBV5-1	TRBJ1-2
TGTGCCAGCAGTTACTCGACAGGGGGAGGTCAGCCCCAGCATTTT	CASSYSTGGGQPQHF	TRBD1	.	TRBV6-5	TRBJ1-5
TGTGCTAGTGGTTTGGGGAGGTTTGATAATTCACCCCTCCACTTT	CASGLGRFDNSPLHF	.	.	TRBV12-5	TRBJ1-6
TGTGCCAGCAGTGAGTTAGCAGGGAACGGAAAACTGTTTTTT	CASSELAGNGKLFF	.	.	TRBV2	TRBJ1-4
TGTGCCAGCTCCCAAGAGAGGCTGAACACTGAAGCTTTCTTT	CASSQERLNTEAFF	.	.	TRBV18	TRBJ1-1
TGTGCCAGCAGCACCGGGACTAGCGTGACCGGGGAGCTGTTTTTT	CASSTGTSVTGELFF	TRBD2	.	TRBV3-1/TRBV3-2	TRBJ2-2
TGTGCCAGCAGATTTGGGACAGTTAACTATGGCTACACCTTC	CASRFGTVNYGYTF	TRBD1	.	TRBV28	TRBJ1-2
TGTGCCAGCAGCTTCCAGGGGGCTGATCAGCCCCAGCATTTT	CASSFQGADQPQHF	TRBD1	.	TRBV5-4	TRBJ1-5
TGCGCCAGCAGCCAAGAGGAGAGGAGTCGCCATGAAAAACTGTTTTTT	CASSQEERSRHEKLFF	.	.	TRBV4-1	TRBJ1-4
TGTGCCACCAGCGGACTGTCTGGTTTCGTAGACACCATATATTTT	CATSGLSGFVDTIYF	.	.	TRBV15	TRBJ1-3
TGCGCCAGCAGCCAACTGGGACAGGGGACAAACATTCAGTACTTC	CASSQLGQGTNIQYF	TRBD1	.	TRBV4-1	TRBJ2-4
TGCAGTGCTAGTGTTGCACCCGGGACCCTACCAGGGGGAGAGCAGTACTTC	CSASVAPGTLPGGEQYF	TRBD1	.	TRBV20-1	TRBJ2-7
TGTGCCAGCAGCCGACAGGGTCCTGATACTAATGAAAAACTGTTTTTT	CASSRQGPDTNEKLFF	TRBD1	.	TRBV3-1/TRBV3-2	TRBJ1-4
TGTGCCTGGAGTCCCGGGGGGAGCAATCAGCCCCAGCATTTT	CAWSPGGSNQPQHF	.	.	TRBV30	TRBJ1-5
TGTGCCAGCAGCTACGGACTAGCGGGGGTCTACGAGCAGTACTTC	CASSYGLAGVYEQYF	TRBD2	.	TRBV11-2	TRBJ2-7
TGTGCCAGCAGCCTAACAGGGCCCCCTAATGAAAAACTGTTTTTT	CASSLTGPPNEKLFF	.	.	TRBV3-1/TRBV3-2	TRBJ1-4
TGTGCCAGCAGGGACCTTTTGGGGGGGGAGCAGTACTTC	CASRDLLGGEQYF	TRBD2	.	TRBV2	TRBJ2-7
TGTGCCAGCAGCCGACAGGGGGCTTCACCCCTCCACTTT	CASSRQGASPLHF	TRBD1	.	TRBV7-9	TRBJ1-6
TGCGCCAGCAACTCCGGACAGGGGATTTACGAGCAGTACTTC	CASNSGQGIYEQYF	TRBD1	.	TRBV5-1	TRBJ2-7
TGTGCCAGCGGACAAACAGGGGTAATAGGTTCACCCCTCCACTTT	CASGQTGVIGSPLHF	TRBD1	.	TRBV6-5	TRBJ1-6
TGCAGTGCTGGACCAGGGGCCGAGCAGTTCTTC	CSAGPGAEQFF	.	few	TRBV20-1	TRBJ2-1
TGTGCCAGCAAACAACCGGGACAGCTGAACACTGAAGCTTTCTTT	CASKQPGQLNTEAFF	TRBD1	.	TRBV19	TRBJ1-1
TGTGCCAGCACCCGACAGGGGGGAACTGAAGCTTTCTTT	CASTRQGGTEAFF	TRBD1	few	TRBV28	TRBJ1-1
TGTGCCAGCAGGGCTTCCTACGAGCAGTACTTC	CASRASYEQYF	.	.	TRBV12-3/TRBV12-4	TRBJ2-7
TGTGCCAGCAGTTTAACAGGAGTCTATGGCTACACCTTC	CASSLTGVYGYTF	.	once	TRBV2	TRBJ1-2
TGTGCCAGCAGCAATGACAACTTCCGGGGACTGTTTTTT	CASSNDNFRGLFF	.	.	TRBV5-4	TRBJ1-4
TGTGCCAGAAGCTTGGGGCTTCGACTAGCGGGGGACAATGAGCAGTTCTTC	CARSLGLRLAGDNEQFF	TRBD2	.	TRBV5-3	TRBJ2-1
TGTGCCAGCAGTACCGGGACAGGGAATCAGCCCCAGCATTTT	CASSTGTGNQPQHF	TRBD1	once	TRBV6-5	TRBJ1-5
TGTGCCTGGAGTGCCCGGGACGGAGGGAGACCATACTATGGCTACACCTTC	CAWSARDGGRPYYGYTF	.	.	TRBV30	TRBJ1-2
TGTGCCTGCCCAGGGGGCGTGGGGGATACGCAGTATTTT	CACPGGVGDTQYF	TRBD1	.	TRBV30	TRBJ2-3
TGTGCCAGCAGCGGAGCGGGGGGATCCTACAATGAGCAGTTCTTC	CASSGAGGSYNEQFF	TRBD2	.	TRBV9	TRBJ2-1
TGTGCCAGCAGAAAGACAGAGGATCAGCCCCAGCATTTT	CASRKTEDQPQHF	.	.	TRBV2	TRBJ1-5
TGCGCCAGCACCCCCGGGCGGGACAGAGAGACCCAGTACTTC	CASTPGRDRETQYF	.	.	TRBV5-1	TRBJ2-5
TGCGCCAGCAGCCCCGCACTTGAGACAGTTTTTATCTATGGCTACACCTTC	CASSPALETVFIYGYTF	.	.	TRBV4-1	TRBJ1-2
TGTGCCAGCAGCAGACAGGGGACTTCCTCCTACGAGCAGTACTTC	CASSRQGTSSYEQYF	TRBD1	once	TRBV7-2	TRBJ2-7
TGCGCCAGCAGCTTTGGCAGAATCGCTGAAGCTTTCTTT	CASSFGRIAEAFF	.	.	TRBV5-1	TRBJ1-1
TGCGCCAGCAGCTTGGCACTAGCGGGGTACCAAGAGACCCAGTACTTC	CASSLALAGYQETQYF	TRBD2	.	TRBV5-1	TRBJ2-5
TGTGCCAGCAGTTTCCAACAGGGGGCAACTGAAGCTTTCTTT	CASSFQQGATEAFF	TRBD1	.	TRBV2	TRBJ1-1
TGTGCCAGCAGCTTAATCAATCGGGGGAGCGAGCAGTACTTC	CASSLINRGSEQYF	.	.	TRBV7-2	TRBJ2-7
TGCGCCAGCAGCCAAGCGGGGGGGCCCGGTACCGGGGAGCTGTTTTTT	CASSQAGGPGTGELFF	TRBD2	.	TRBV4-1	TRBJ2-2
TGTGCCAGTAGTCTCAGGGTATCCGCGAACACCGGGGAGCTGTTTTTT	CASSLRVSANTGELFF	.	.	TRBV19	TRBJ2-2
TGTGCCAGCAGTCCACGGGACAAAGGAAGCAATCAGCCCCAGCATTTT	CASSPRDKGSNQPQHF	.	.	TRBV27	TRBJ1-5
TGTGCCAGCAGCGCCTCAGCGTTGGGGGGGGAGCAGTACTTC	CASSASALGGEQYF	TRBD2	.	TRBV9	TRBJ2-7
TGTGCCAGCAGTGGCCAGGTCAATCAGCCCCAGCATTTT	CASSGQVNQPQHF	.	.	TRBV2	TRBJ1-5